This entry concerns a single T cell receptor beta chain. As yet, its antigen is unknown. TCRdb's copy holds only in-frame clones and misses some; the assay was immunoSEQ multiplex PCR. The sample has about 100,000 clones; roughly nine tenths are singletons. V was trimmed by 5 bases and J by 3 bases, leaving 12 bases between them. Germline V gives CDR1 SEHNR, CDR2 FQNEAQ (reference sequence). The CDR3 is 14 residues long. The entry originates in a study of graft-versus-host responses after intestinal transplantation. Study-level results: The study found high graft-versus-host to host-versus-graft clonal ratios in allografts of patients with graft-donor T cell macrochimerism.

This sample comprised unstimulated CD4+ T cells sorted from spleen or lymph node cells, obtained before intestinal transplant. V usage is TRBV7-9 and J usage is TRBJ2-3; D call uncertain. The sequence was collected from a human donor who received an intestinal transplant. The CDR3 protein is CASSPILGTDTQYF. The CDR3 DNA follows: TGTGCCAGCAGCCCCATTCTAGGGACAGATACGCAGTATTTT.